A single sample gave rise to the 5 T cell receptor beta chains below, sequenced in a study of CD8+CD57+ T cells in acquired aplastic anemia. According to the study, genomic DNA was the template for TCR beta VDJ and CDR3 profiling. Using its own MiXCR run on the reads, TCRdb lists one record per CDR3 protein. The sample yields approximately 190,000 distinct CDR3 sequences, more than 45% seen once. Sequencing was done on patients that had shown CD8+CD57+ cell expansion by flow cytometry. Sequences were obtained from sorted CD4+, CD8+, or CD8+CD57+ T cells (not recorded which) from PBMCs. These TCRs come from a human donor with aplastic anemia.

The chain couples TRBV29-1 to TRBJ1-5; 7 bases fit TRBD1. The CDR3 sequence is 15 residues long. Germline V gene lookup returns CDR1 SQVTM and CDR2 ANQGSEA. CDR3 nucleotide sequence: TGCATCCGGGGACAGCCGAAGTATAGCAATCAGCCCCAGCATTTT. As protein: CIRGQPKYSNQPQHF.

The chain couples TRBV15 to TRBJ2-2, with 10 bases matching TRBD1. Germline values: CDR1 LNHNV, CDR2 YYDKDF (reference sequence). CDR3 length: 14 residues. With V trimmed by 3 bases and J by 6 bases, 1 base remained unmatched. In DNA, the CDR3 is TGTGCCACCAGCAGCGACAGGGGGCCCGGGGAGCTGTTTTTT. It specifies CATSSDRGPGELFF.

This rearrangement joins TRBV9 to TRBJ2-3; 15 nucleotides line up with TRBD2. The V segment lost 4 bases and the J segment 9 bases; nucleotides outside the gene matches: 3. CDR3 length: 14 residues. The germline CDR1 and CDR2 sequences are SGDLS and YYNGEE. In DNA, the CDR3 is TGTGCCAGCAGCATGGGACTAGCGGGAGGAACGCAGTATTTT. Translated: CASSMGLAGGTQYF.

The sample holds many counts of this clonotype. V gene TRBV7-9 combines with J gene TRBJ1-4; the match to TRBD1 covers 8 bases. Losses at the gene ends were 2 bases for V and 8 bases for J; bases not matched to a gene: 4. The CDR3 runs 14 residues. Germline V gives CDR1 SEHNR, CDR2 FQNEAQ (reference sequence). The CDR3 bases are TGTGCCAGCAGCTTACAGGGGGCGGGGGAAAAACTGTTTTTT. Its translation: CASSLQGAGEKLFF.

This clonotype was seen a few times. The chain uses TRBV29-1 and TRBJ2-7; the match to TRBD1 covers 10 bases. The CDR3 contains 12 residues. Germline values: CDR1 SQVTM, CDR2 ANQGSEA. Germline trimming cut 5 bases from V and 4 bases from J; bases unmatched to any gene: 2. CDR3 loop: CSVRQGAYEQYF. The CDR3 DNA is TGCAGCGTTCGACAGGGGGCGTACGAGCAGTACTTC.